The entry below gives a single TCR beta chain sequence along with its context. Its antigen is undetermined. This entry is derived from a study of tissue T cells after allogeneic stem cell transplantation. Background on the study: All graft-versus-host disease patients had gastrointestinal involvement and received several lines of directed therapy. Study outcomes and limitations: In patients and mice, blood and spleen missed much of tissue repertoire.

Trimming pared 5 bases from V and 4 bases from J, leaving 6 bases between. This CDR3 spans 12 amino acids. Survey-depth TCRbeta CDR3 sequencing reported V/J genes and productive frequencies. Profiled with immunoSEQ multiplex PCR; TCRdb holds only in-frame clones, not every one. The table shows 20,000 to 30,000 clones, with about 89% occurring only once. Sequencing used blood, obtained before transplantation. The clonotype comes from a male donor older than 55 who later had graft-versus-host disease after an allogeneic stem cell transplant. The J gene is TRBJ2-1, the V gene TRBV12-3 or TRBV12-4; no clear D gene. Written as DNA, the CDR3 is TGTGCCAGCAGTAGGAATTACAATGAGCAGTTCTTC. This encodes CASSRNYNEQFF.